This TCR beta chain was observed in a study of PD-1 blockade in classical Hodgkin lymphoma (dated by TCRdb to about 2020). Context from the whole study: Nivolumab dosing was 3 mg/kg intravenously every 2 weeks, continuing until either disease progression or unacceptable toxicity. The study used TCR beta sequencing and CyTOF to define a peripheral blood immune signature of response to PD-1 blockade in classical Hodgkin lymphoma. What the research found in general, with its limitations: Patients starting nivolumab less than 1 year after ASCT had lower diversity and were excluded from later analyses to avoid confounding by immune reconstitution. Baseline TCR diversity was reported to be lower in newly diagnosed patients than in healthy donors, and even lower in relapsed/refractory patients. The study was restricted to a single clinical trial cohort, and the causes of repertoire differences, possibly disease activity or prior therapy, were left undefined. A significant rise by C4D1 was seen in CD4+ but not CD8+ TCR diversity (p=0.0027 vs p=0.16), with the rise being most apparent in complete responders (p=0.02). Among trial patients, those achieving complete response had baseline diversity similar to that of newly diagnosed patients, while diversity was significantly lower in partial responders and progressors.

This specimen's time point label, interpreted: cycle 2 day 1 (C2D1) of nivolumab. Every trial patient had relapsed following autologous stem cell transplantation, and prior brentuximab vedotin exposure was what differed among cohorts A, B and C. A total of around 59 patients with relapsed/refractory classical Hodgkin lymphoma made up the trial cohort, and each patient's best overall response was complete response, partial response or progressive disease. In the multi-cohort phase II CheckMate 205 trial, trial patients received single-agent nivolumab. An independent review committee assessed best overall response using the 2007 International Working Group response criteria. Trial PBMCs were obtained immediately prior to nivolumab initiation (C1D1) and on therapy at cycle 2 day 1 and cycle 4 day 1. Peripheral blood was collected in 8 mL Vacutainer Cell Preparation Tubes, from which PBMCs were isolated by centrifugation and then cryopreserved.

A remark on this clone: This clone's antigen is unknown. It has no much larger one-base neighbor in the sample; base qualities were not kept.

The germline V gene yields MNHNS for CDR1 and SASEGT for CDR2. Germline trimming: 4 bases from V, 2 bases from J; junction bases outside gene matches: 1. The CDR3 runs 13 residues from the cysteine to the phenylalanine. The entry retains the CDR3 DNA only, 39 bases that are in frame from base 1. The Qiagen DNeasy kit was used to extract genomic DNA from unsorted PBMCs and from the negatively selected CD4+ and CD8+ fractions. TCR beta CDR3 regions were amplified by immunoSEQ multiplex PCR using primers annealing to V and J segments. Amplification bias was minimized using a synthetic immune receptor repertoire, and residual bias was removed computationally after sequencing. As for the authors' bioinformatics: Repertoire diversity was quantified as the Shannon entropy index using custom Python scripts. Unsorted, CD4+ and CD8+ repertoires were examined separately, except in combined analyses, for which CD4+ and CD8+ sequences were merged in silico. A clone counted as expanded when the clone's frequency after treatment rose at least 2-fold relative to C1D1, and clones undetected at baseline were given a pseudocount of 0.5. Clones with 0 or 1 copy at C1D1 were classified as singleton clones, and clones with 2 or more copies were classified as non-singleton clones. By matching protein sequences in sorted samples from the same patient, clones expanded in unsorted samples were annotated as CD4+, CD8+ or unknown. Wilcoxon tests on paired samples were used to test diversity changes from C1D1 to C4D1. The table was pulled from immuneACCESS by TCRdb, which kept in-frame rearrangements only. Such tables lose some clones; where checked, under half of the loss comes from unresolved V genes, and the rest has no known cause. That table furnishes V, J and clone size, whereas the DNA furnished D and trimming. Present in this sample are around 20,000 clones, around 80% of which were seen just once. The ten biggest clones cover less than 50% of the sample.

The sample was peripheral blood mononuclear cells (PBMCs), taken before the second cycle of nivolumab. The V and J genes are TRBV6-1 and TRBJ2-7, and 8 bases in between align with TRBD1. This TCR came from a human donor with classical Hodgkin lymphoma. In nucleotides, the sequence is TGTGCCAGCAGTGTACAGGGGGCCTACGAGCAGTACTTC. This gives the protein CASSVQGAYEQYF.